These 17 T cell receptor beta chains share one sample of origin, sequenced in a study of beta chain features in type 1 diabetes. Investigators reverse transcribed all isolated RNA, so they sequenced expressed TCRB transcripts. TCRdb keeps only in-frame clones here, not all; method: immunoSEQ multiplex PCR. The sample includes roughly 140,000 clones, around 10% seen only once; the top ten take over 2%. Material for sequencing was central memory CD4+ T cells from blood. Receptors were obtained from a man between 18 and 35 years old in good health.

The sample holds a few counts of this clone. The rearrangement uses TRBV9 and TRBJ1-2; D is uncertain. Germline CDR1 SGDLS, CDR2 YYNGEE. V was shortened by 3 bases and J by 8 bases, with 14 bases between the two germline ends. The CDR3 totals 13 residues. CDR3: CASSGEGLGGYTF. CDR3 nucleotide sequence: TGTGCCAGCAGCGGTGAAGGACTGGGAGGCTACACCTTC. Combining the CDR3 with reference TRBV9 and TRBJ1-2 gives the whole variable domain DSGVTQTPKHLITATGQRVTLRCSPRSGDLSVYWYQQSLDQGLQFLIQYYNGEERAKGNILERFSAQQFPDLHSELNLSSLELGDSALYFCASSGEGLGGYTFGSGTRLTVV.

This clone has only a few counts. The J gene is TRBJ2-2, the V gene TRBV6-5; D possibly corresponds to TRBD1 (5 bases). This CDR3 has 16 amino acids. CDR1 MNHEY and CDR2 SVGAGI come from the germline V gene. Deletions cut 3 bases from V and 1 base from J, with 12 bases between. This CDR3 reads CASSYGQGRNTGELFF. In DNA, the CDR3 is TGTGCCAGCAGTTATGGTCAGGGAAGGAACACCGGGGAGCTGTTTTTT.

As DNA, the CDR3 is TGTGCCAGCAGGACTTGGACAGGAAGTGTCCCTGAAGCTTTCTTT. The encoded protein is CASRTWTGSVPEAFF. V gene TRBV6-5 combines with J gene TRBJ1-1; 7 bases map to TRBD1. J lost 6 bases, V lost 6 bases, and 13 bases had no gene match. The CDR3 spans 15 residues. Germline V gene data show CDR1 as MNHEY and CDR2 as SVGAGI.

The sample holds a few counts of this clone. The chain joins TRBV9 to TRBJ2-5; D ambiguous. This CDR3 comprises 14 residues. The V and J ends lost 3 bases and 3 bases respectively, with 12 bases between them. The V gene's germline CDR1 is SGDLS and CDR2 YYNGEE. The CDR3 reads CASSAGLDKETQYF. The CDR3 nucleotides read TGTGCCAGCAGCGCGGGTTTGGATAAAGAGACCCAGTACTTC.

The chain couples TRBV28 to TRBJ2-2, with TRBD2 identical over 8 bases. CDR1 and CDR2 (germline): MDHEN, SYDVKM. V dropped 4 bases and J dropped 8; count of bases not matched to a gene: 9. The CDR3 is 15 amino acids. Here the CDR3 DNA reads TGTGCCAGCAGTTCCCTCGCGGGGGGTTCAGGGGAGCTGTTTTTT. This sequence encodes CASSSLAGGSGELFF.

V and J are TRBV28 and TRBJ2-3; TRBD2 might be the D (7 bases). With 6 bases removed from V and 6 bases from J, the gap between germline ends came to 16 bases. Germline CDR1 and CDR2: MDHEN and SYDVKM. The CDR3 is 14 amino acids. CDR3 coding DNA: TGTGCCAGCAGCCCCGCGGGGGCTAGGGATACGCAGTATTTT. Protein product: CASSPAGARDTQYF.

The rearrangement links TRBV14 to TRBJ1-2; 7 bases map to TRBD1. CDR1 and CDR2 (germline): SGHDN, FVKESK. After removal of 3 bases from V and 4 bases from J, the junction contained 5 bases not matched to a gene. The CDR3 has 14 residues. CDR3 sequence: CASSHTGTVYGYTF. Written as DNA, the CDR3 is TGTGCCAGCAGCCATACCGGGACAGTCTATGGCTACACCTTC.

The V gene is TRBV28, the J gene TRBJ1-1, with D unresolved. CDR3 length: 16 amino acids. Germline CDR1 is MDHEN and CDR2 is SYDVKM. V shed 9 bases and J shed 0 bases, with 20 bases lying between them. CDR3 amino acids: CASKTSSVSLNTEAFF. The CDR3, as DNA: TGTGCCAGTAAAACCAGCTCCGTAAGTCTGAACACTGAAGCTTTCTTT.

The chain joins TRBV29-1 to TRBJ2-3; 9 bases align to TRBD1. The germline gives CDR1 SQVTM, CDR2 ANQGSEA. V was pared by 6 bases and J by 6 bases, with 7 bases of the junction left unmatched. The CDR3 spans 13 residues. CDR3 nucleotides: TGCAGCGTGGACAGGGGTGGCGAGGATACGCAGTATTTT. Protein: CSVDRGGEDTQYF.

The CDR3 bases are TGTGCCAGCAGCTTGGCGGGGACTGCGAACACCGGGGAGCTGTTTTTT. It yields the protein CASSLAGTANTGELFF. The V gene is TRBV11-1, the J gene TRBJ2-2, with D possibly being TRBD2 (6 bases). The germline CDR1 and CDR2 sequences are SGHAT and FQDESV (reference sequence). There are 16 residues in the CDR3. The V and J ends lost 3 bases and 0 bases respectively, with 11 bases between them.

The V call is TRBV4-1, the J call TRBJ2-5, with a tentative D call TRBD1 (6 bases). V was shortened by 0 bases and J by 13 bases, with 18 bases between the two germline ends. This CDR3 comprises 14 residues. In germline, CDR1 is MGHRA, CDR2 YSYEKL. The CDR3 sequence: CASSQDWGQQLWYF. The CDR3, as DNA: TGCGCCAGCAGCCAAGATTGGGGGCAGCAACTTTGGTACTTC.

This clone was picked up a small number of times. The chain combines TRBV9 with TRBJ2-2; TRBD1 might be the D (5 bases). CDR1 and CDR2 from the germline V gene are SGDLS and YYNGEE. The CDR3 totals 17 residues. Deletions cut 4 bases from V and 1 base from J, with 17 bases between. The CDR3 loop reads CASSSRAGDLNTGELFF. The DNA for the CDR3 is TGTGCCAGCAGCTCCAGGGCCGGCGACTTGAACACCGGGGAGCTGTTTTTT.

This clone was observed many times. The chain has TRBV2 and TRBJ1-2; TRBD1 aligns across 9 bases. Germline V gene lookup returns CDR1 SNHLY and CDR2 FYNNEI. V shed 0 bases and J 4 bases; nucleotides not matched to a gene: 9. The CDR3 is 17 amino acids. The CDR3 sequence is CASSEARTGDFGYGYTF. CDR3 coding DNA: TGTGCCAGCAGTGAAGCGCGGACAGGGGATTTCGGCTATGGCTACACCTTC.

CDR3 in DNA: TGTGCCAGCAGAACACCAGGACCAGGAGAAAAACTGTTTTTT. Translated: CASRTPGPGEKLFF. The chain links TRBV6-5 to TRBJ1-4; no clear D gene. Germline CDR1 reads MNHEY; CDR2 reads SVGAGI. This CDR3 contains 14 residues. Trimming pared 6 bases from V and 8 bases from J, leaving 16 bases between.

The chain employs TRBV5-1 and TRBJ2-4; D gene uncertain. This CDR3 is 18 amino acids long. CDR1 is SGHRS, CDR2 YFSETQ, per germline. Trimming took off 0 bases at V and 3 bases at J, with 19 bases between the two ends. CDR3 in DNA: TGCGCCAGCAGCTTGGGGGTCAGCTCCTCGGTAGGCAAAAACATTCAGTACTTC. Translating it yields CASSLGVSSSVGKNIQYF.

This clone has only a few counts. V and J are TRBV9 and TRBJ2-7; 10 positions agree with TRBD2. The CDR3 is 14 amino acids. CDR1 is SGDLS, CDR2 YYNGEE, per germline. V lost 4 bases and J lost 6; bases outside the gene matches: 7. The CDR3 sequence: CASSRVIAGGEQYF. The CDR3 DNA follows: TGTGCCAGCAGCAGAGTTATAGCGGGGGGCGAGCAGTACTTC.

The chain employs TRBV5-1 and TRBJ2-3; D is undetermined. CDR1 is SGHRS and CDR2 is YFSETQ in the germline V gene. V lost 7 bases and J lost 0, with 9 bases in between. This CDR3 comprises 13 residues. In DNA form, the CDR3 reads TGCGCCAGCCAGACACCGAGCACAGATACGCAGTATTTT. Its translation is CASQTPSTDTQYF.